Sequencing of this T cell receptor beta chain was carried out in a study of blood T cells in healthy people across ages. Healthy Caucasian individuals from Russia aged about 6 to 95 served as donors. The table lists this clonotype with many counts. For the second PCR, which ran for roughly 6 to 12 cycles, a sample-barcoded 5' primer and a J-beta primer mix were used. Each CDR3 protein is one row after TCRdb ran MiXCR on the 5' RACE reads. The sample yields 600,000 to 800,000 distinct CDR3 sequences, roughly 21% seen once. Sequencing used blood. This TCR came from a man between 70 and 80 years old in good health.

The CDR3 is CSAGGGTPTNEKLFF. The DNA of the CDR3 is TGCAGTGCCGGAGGTGGCACTCCAACTAATGAAAAACTGTTTTTT. This chain links TRBV20-1 with TRBJ1-4; D unclear. Trimming removed 6 bases from V and 0 bases from J, with 14 bases in between. The germline gives CDR1 DFQATT, CDR2 SNEGSKA (reference sequence). CDR3 length equals 15 residues.